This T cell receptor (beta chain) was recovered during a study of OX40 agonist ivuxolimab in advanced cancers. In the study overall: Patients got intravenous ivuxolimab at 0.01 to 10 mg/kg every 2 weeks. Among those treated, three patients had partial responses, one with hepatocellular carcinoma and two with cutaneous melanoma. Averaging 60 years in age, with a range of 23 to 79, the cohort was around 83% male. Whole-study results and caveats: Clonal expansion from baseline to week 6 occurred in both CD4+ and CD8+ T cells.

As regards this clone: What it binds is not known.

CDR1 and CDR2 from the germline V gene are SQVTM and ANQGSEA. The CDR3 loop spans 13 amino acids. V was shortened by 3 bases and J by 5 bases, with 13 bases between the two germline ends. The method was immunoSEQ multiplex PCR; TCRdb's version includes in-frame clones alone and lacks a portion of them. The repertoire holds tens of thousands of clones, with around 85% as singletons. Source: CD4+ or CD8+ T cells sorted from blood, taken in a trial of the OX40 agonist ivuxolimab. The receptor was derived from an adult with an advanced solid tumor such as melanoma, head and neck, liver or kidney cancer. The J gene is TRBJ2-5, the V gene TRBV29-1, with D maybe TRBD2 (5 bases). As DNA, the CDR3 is TGCAGCGTTGACCTACTAGGAGTGGAGACCCAGTACTTC. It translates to CSVDLLGVETQYF.